Sequencing of this T cell receptor beta chain was carried out in a study of blood T cell repertoires in COVID-19. The CDR3 loop spans 11 amino acids. Trimming took off 4 bases at V and 6 bases at J, with 8 bases between the two ends. CDR1 SGHDT and CDR2 YYEEEE come from the germline V gene. In the source study's methods: By means of reference gene primer amplification, nucleated cell counts were estimated. This table comes from immunoSEQ multiplex PCR, and its TCRdb copy is limited to in-frame clones, with some not included. Clone size and the V and J calls come from that table; the DNA yielded D and trimming. The sample has 50,000 to 70,000 clones, over 80% seen once.

Material: peripheral blood. This chain links TRBV5-6 with TRBJ2-7; no definite D call. The source of this sequence is a human donor with active COVID-19. The donor label of this sample is uncertain. CDR3 sequence reads: CASSQTIEQYF. The CDR3 DNA reads TGTGCCAGCAGCCAGACAATCGAGCAGTACTTC.